Below are 12 T cell receptor beta chains sequenced from a single sample in a study of blood T cells in healthy people across ages. The use of a sample-barcoded 5' primer and a J-beta primer mix characterized a second PCR of about 7 to 12 cycles. TCRdb called the 5' RACE reads again in MiXCR, with one record for every CDR3 protein. The table lists around 870,000 distinct CDR3 sequences, around 26% of them singletons. The specimen sequenced was blood. Receptor source: a woman older than 75 in good health.

Here the CDR3 reads CASSWAGLNTEAFF. CDR3 bases: TGTGCCAGCAGTTGGGCAGGATTGAACACTGAAGCTTTCTTT. The rearrangement uses TRBV6-2 or TRBV6-3 and TRBJ1-1; D uncertain. Germline CDR1 and CDR2: MNHEY and SVGEGT. V lost 4 bases to trimming and J lost 0 bases, with 9 bases between them. The CDR3 sequence is 14 residues long.

This clonotype was seen many times. V and J are TRBV18 and TRBJ2-3, with 10 bases fitting TRBD2. The V gene end was trimmed by 2 bases and the J gene end by 6 bases; junction bases not matched to a gene: 8. CDR3 length: 16 residues. Looked up from germline, CDR1 is KGHSH and CDR2 is LQKENI. The CDR3, as DNA: TGTGCCAGCTCACCAACTAGCGGGGTTAAGGACGATACGCAGTATTTT. Protein product: CASSPTSGVKDDTQYF.

In this sample, this clonotype turned up many times. V usage is TRBV7-2 and J usage is TRBJ2-7; 7 nucleotides agree with TRBD2. CDR1 SGHTA and CDR2 FQGNSA come from the germline V gene. The CDR3 totals 15 residues. Trimming cost V 1 base and J 4 bases; bases outside gene matches: 7. CDR3 DNA sequence: TGTGCCAGCAGCTTAGAAAGCGGGGCCGCTTACGAGCAGTACTTC. Protein: CASSLESGAAYEQYF. The complete variable domain, with remaining parts taken from reference TRBV7-2 and TRBJ2-7, reads GAGVSQSPSNKVTEKGKDVELRCDPISGHTALYWYRQSLGQGLEFLIYFQGNSAPDKSGLPSDRFSAERTGGSVSTLTIQRTQQEDSAVYLCASSLESGAAYEQYFGPGTRLTVT.

This clonotype came up a few times. The J gene is TRBJ1-2, the V gene TRBV7-9; 7 bases are shared with TRBD1. Germline loops: CDR1 SEHNR, CDR2 FQNEAQ (reference sequence). Trimming removed 1 base from V and 4 bases from J; junction bases left unmatched: 6. This CDR3 spans 15 amino acids. CDR3 nucleotide sequence: TGTGCCAGCAGCTTAGGAAGGGGGCAGTTCTATGGCTACACCTTC. This sequence encodes CASSLGRGQFYGYTF.

This clonotype was seen repeatedly, ten times or more. The CDR3, as DNA: TGTGCCAGCAGTTACTCTTGGACTACCAACAAAAACATTCAGTACTTC. Translation gives CASSYSWTTNKNIQYF. The chain employs TRBV6-5 and TRBJ2-4; the D gene is possibly TRBD2 (6 bases). This CDR3 is built from 16 residues. The germline CDR1 and CDR2 sequences are MNHEY and SVGAGI. V was clipped by 0 bases and J by 3 bases, with 12 bases between them.

On this clonotype itself: A junction end diverges from the germline sequence, so it may reflect a read error. The rearrangement joins TRBV7-2 to TRBJ1-6; D gene uncertain. The CDR3 length is 15 residues. The germline gives CDR1 SGHTA, CDR2 FQGNSA. CDR3 in amino acids: CASSLGKGPLSPRHF. Written as DNA, the CDR3 is TGTGCCAGCAGCTTAGGGAAGGGCCCTCTTTCACCCCGCCACTTT.

The chain joins TRBV4-1 to TRBJ1-4, with D possibly being TRBD1 (5 bases). Trimming removed 4 bases from V and 8 bases from J, with 20 bases in between. This CDR3 region has 16 residues. CDR1 is MGHRA and CDR2 is YSYEKL in the germline V gene. CDR3 sequence: CASSRIWTGTREKLFF. As DNA, the CDR3 is TGCGCCAGCAGCCGAATCTGGACGGGGACTAGAGAAAAACTGTTTTTT.

This clonotype came up many times. The gene calls are TRBV12-3 or TRBV12-4 and TRBJ2-3; no clear D gene. V was pared by 0 bases and J by 4 bases, with 5 bases between. The CDR3 length is 13 residues. The CDR3 sequence: CASSLAGSDTQYF. CDR3 nucleotide sequence: TGTGCCAGCAGTTTAGCGGGGTCAGATACGCAGTATTTT.

Written as DNA, the CDR3 is TGTGCCAGCAGCAACCCCGCAGCGGGAGCTGTCCACGAGCAGTACTTC. Translation: CASSNPAAGAVHEQYF. This chain uses TRBV21-1 with TRBJ2-5; the D call in the table, TRBD2, was not verified against the DNA. The DNA end lines up better with TRBJ2-7; the J call may be wrong. TRBV21-1 is reported as a pseudogene. The CDR3 length is 16 residues.

This clonotype was seen only a few times. The chain uses TRBV5-1 and TRBJ2-2; the D is unclear. From germline, CDR1 is SGHRS and CDR2 YFSETQ. V was cut by 0 bases and J by 2 bases, with 11 bases left in between. The length of the CDR3 is 16 residues. The CDR3 DNA is TGCGCCAGCAGCTTGGAATCGGCGGCTAACACCGGGGAGCTGTTTTTT. It encodes CASSLESAANTGELFF.

This clonotype has just a few counts. The chain employs TRBV28 and TRBJ2-5; D perhaps matches TRBD1 (5 bases). CDR1 and CDR2 (germline): MDHEN, SYDVKM. The V and J ends lost 4 bases and 0 bases respectively, with 12 bases between them. This CDR3 has 15 amino acids. CDR3 coding DNA: TGTGCCAGCAGTTCCTATAGACAGAACCAAGAGACCCAGTACTTC. This encodes CASSSYRQNQETQYF.

This clonotype was seen at least ten times. V is TRBV29-1 and J is TRBJ1-2, with no clear D. This CDR3 is built from 13 residues. Germline V gene lookup returns CDR1 SQVTM and CDR2 ANQGSEA. The V end lost 2 bases, the J end lost 2 bases, and 9 bases lay between the germline ends. The CDR3 here is CSVESVYNYGYTF. CDR3 nucleotides: TGCAGCGTTGAATCGGTTTACAACTATGGCTACACCTTC.